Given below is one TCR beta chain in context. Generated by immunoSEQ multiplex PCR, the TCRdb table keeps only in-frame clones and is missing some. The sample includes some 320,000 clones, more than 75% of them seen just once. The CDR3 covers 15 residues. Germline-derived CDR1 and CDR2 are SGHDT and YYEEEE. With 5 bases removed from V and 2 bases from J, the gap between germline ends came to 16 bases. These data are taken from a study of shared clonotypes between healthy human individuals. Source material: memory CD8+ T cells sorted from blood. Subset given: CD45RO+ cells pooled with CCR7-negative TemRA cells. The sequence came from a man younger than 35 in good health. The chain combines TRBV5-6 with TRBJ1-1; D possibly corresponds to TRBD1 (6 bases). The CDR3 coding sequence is TGTGCCAGCAGAAGTCCCGGGGGCCGCAACACTGAAGCTTTCTTT. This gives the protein CASRSPGGRNTEAFF.